The rows below give T cell receptor beta chains drawn from one sample of a study of blood T cell repertoires in COVID-19. The method was immunoSEQ multiplex PCR; TCRdb's version includes in-frame clones alone and lacks a portion of them. The repertoire includes some 290,000 clones, 85% to 95% of them detected once, and approximately 4.1% sits in the top ten. Sequenced sample: PBMCs or T cells enriched from blood (not recorded which). Source of these receptors: a woman in her 30s who had been exposed to COVID-19. The CDR3 runs from the conserved cysteine through the conserved F or W. The D gene is left open where the match is weak. Size tells how often a clone was seen (once, few, many) or the class of an expanded clone, and some rows leave it out.

J gene	clone size	V gene	D gene	CDR3 length	CDR3 DNA	CDR3 protein
TRBJ2-7	.	TRBV6-5	TRBD1	15	TGTGCCAGCAGTTCGAGGACAGGGAGGTGGAGCGAGCAGTACTTC	CASSSRTGRWSEQYF
TRBJ1-1	few	TRBV14	TRBD1	17	TGTGCCAGCAGCCGGGACAGGGAGAGGCCTCCGAACACTGAAGCTTTCTTT	CASSRDRERPPNTEAFF
TRBJ2-5	.	TRBV20-1	.	14	TGCAGTGCTAGTACAGGGCCCATTCAAGAGACCCAGTACTTC	CSASTGPIQETQYF
TRBJ2-5	.	TRBV4-2	.	15	TGTGCCAGCAGCCGAATCAAAAAACCCGGGGAGACCCAGTACTTC	CASSRIKKPGETQYF
TRBJ1-6	once	TRBV2	TRBD1	15	TGTGCCAGCAGCCGGGACAGGGGAGGGAATTCACCCCTCCACTTT	CASSRDRGGNSPLHF
TRBJ2-1	.	TRBV6-6	TRBD2	14	TGTGCCAGCAGTTGGGCGGGGGAGGGGCATGAGCAGTTCTTC	CASSWAGEGHEQFF
TRBJ1-2	.	TRBV29-1	.	11	TGCAGCGTCCCCATAGGGGGAGGCTACACCTTC	CSVPIGGGYTF
TRBJ2-7	.	TRBV11-1	.	13	TGTGCCAGCAGCTTTTCAGGGGCCTACGAGCAGTACTTC	CASSFSGAYEQYF
TRBJ1-4	once	TRBV15	TRBD1	16	TGTGCCACCAGCGGCTTACCGGGACAGGATAATGAAAAACTGTTTTTT	CATSGLPGQDNEKLFF
TRBJ2-7	.	TRBV4-3	.	15	TGCGCCAGCAGCCAAGATCGTAGGCAGGCCTACGAGCAGTACTTC	CASSQDRRQAYEQYF
TRBJ1-4	.	TRBV6-5	.	15	TGTGCCAGCAGGGTGACAGGTTTTAATAATGAAAAACTGTTTTTT	CASRVTGFNNEKLFF
TRBJ1-2	.	TRBV6-1	TRBD1	17	TGTGCCAGCAGTGAATCGGTGTTCCAGGGGGCTTGGGGTGGCTACACCTTC	CASSESVFQGAWGGYTF
TRBJ2-7	.	TRBV5-1	TRBD1	14	TGCGCCAGCAGCAGGATGGGACAGCTCTACGAGCAGTACTTC	CASSRMGQLYEQYF
TRBJ2-1	once	TRBV5-4	TRBD1	14	TGTGCCAGCCTGCCCGGGACAGGGCACAATGAGCAGTTCTTC	CASLPGTGHNEQFF
TRBJ2-1	.	TRBV7-2	TRBD2	15	TGTGCCAGCAGCTTAGAACTAGCGGGGGAGGGTGAGCAGTTCTTC	CASSLELAGEGEQFF
TRBJ2-7	.	TRBV7-2	TRBD2	16	TGTGCCAGCAGCTTAGCGGGTAGCGGGGGGTACTACGAGCAGTACTTC	CASSLAGSGGYYEQYF
TRBJ1-1	.	TRBV19	TRBD1	14	TGTGCCAGTAGGTTACAGGGGGCGAGCACTGAAGCTTTCTTT	CASRLQGASTEAFF
TRBJ1-2	.	TRBV5-5	.	17	TGTGCCAGCAGCTTGCCGCCCCCAACAGGGACCAACTATGGCTACACCTTC	CASSLPPPTGTNYGYTF
TRBJ2-7	.	TRBV6-5	TRBD2	15	TGTGCCAGCAGTTATGCCAGCGGGGGTACCTACGAGCAGTACTTC	CASSYASGGTYEQYF
TRBJ1-5	.	TRBV7-4	TRBD1	17	TGTGCCAGCAGCCGATACAGGGGAAGGTCATGCAATCAGCCCCAGCATTTT	CASSRYRGRSCNQPQHF
TRBJ2-6	.	TRBV9	TRBD1	18	TGTGCCAGCAGCGCTTCGGGACAGGGGGCCTCTGGGGCCAACGTCCTGACTTTC	CASSASGQGASGANVLTF
TRBJ2-5	.	TRBV4-2	TRBD2	18	TGTGCCAGCAGCCAAGATGAGGGTGCGGGGGGGCCGAGCGAGACCCAGTACTTC	CASSQDEGAGGPSETQYF
TRBJ1-2	.	TRBV9	.	13	TGTGCCAGCAGCGTAGCCAGGGAGGGTGGCTACACCTTC	CASSVAREGGYTF
TRBJ2-1	.	TRBV9	TRBD1	17	TGTGCCAGCAGCCCTCGTCCCCGGGACAGGGCGAACAATGAGCAGTTCTTC	CASSPRPRDRANNEQFF
TRBJ2-1	.	TRBV4-1	.	14	TGCGCCAGCAGTAGGCGGGTGTTATACAATGAGCAGTTCTTC	CASSRRVLYNEQFF
TRBJ2-7	.	TRBV11-2	TRBD1	13	TGTGCCAGCAGCCAGACAGGGGTTGACGAGCAGTACTTC	CASSQTGVDEQYF
TRBJ1-2	.	TRBV7-9	TRBD1	12	TGTGCCAGAAGACAGGGCGCCTATGGCTACACCTTC	CARRQGAYGYTF
TRBJ2-1	.	TRBV7-2	.	15	TGTGCCAGCAGCTTAGGGCGGGGGCCCCACAATGAGCAGTTCTTC	CASSLGRGPHNEQFF
TRBJ2-7	.	TRBV15	.	12	TGTGCCACCAGCAGAGATTTCTATGGGCAGTACTTC	CATSRDFYGQYF
TRBJ2-7	few	TRBV10-3	.	11	TGTGCCATCCGGACAGCCTACGAGCAGTACTTC	CAIRTAYEQYF
TRBJ1-1	.	TRBV27	.	13	TGTGCCAGCAGTTTCGGTAAGTACACTGAAGCTTTCTTT	CASSFGKYTEAFF
TRBJ1-6	.	TRBV5-1	.	13	TGCGCCAGCAGCCTTGACTGGAATTCACCCCTCCACTTT	CASSLDWNSPLHF
TRBJ2-1	.	TRBV9	.	14	TGTGCCAGCAGCGTAACAGGTGACTACAATGAGCAGTTCTTC	CASSVTGDYNEQFF
TRBJ2-3	.	TRBV10-3	TRBD2	13	TGTGCCTCGGCGGCTAGCGGAACAGATACGCAGTATTTT	CASAASGTDTQYF
TRBJ2-5	.	TRBV15	.	15	TGTGCCACCAGCAGGAGGGTGACGTACCAAGAGACCCAGTACTTC	CATSRRVTYQETQYF
TRBJ2-1	.	TRBV5-4	.	15	TGTGCCAGCAGCTTGGACCAACTCTCCTACAATGAGCAGTTCTTC	CASSLDQLSYNEQFF
TRBJ2-7	.	TRBV29-1	.	14	TGCAGCGTTGAAGGGGGCTTAGGGTACTACGAGCAGTACTTC	CSVEGGLGYYEQYF